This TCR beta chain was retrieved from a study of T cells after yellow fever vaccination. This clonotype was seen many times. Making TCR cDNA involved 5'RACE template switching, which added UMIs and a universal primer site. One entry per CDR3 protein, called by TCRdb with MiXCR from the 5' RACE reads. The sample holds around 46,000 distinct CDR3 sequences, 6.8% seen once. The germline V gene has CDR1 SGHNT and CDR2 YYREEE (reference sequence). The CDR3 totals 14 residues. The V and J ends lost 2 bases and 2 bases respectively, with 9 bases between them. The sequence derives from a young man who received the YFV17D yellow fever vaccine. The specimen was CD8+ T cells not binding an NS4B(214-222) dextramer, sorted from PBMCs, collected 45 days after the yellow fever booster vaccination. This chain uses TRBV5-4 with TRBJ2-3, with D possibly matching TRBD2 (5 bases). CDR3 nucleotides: TGTGCCAGCAGCTTAGCGGAGGTCACAGATACGCAGTATTTT. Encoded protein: CASSLAEVTDTQYF.